This T cell receptor (beta chain) was captured in a study of T-cell memory formation after mild COVID-19. Study in general: TCR clusters showed largely donor specificity. Study-level results: Among clones peaking at day 37 in the second wave, SARS-CoV-2 specificity remained unconfirmed. CD4+ contracting clones lay mainly in CM and EM, CD8+ ones in EMRA.

CDR1 and CDR2 (germline): KGHSH, LQKENI. The ends lost 4 bases at V and 2 bases at J; junction bases unmatched: 4. The CDR3 has 14 residues. A single record per CDR3 protein comes from TCRdb applying MiXCR to the 5' RACE reads. The sample lists around 450,000 distinct CDR3 sequences; around 18% were seen once. The sample holds a few counts of this clonotype. Its matching antigen is unknown. Sequencing used PBMCs or a T cell subset sorted from them (not recorded which). This chain connects TRBV18 to TRBJ2-5, with 7 bases fitting TRBD1. This receptor was identified in an adult woman who had mild COVID-19 (a few samples of this study predate the infection). Cell type and time point are not known. The CDR3 here is CASSQDRIQETQYF. CDR3 bases: TGTGCCAGCTCACAGGACAGGATACAAGAGACCCAGTACTTC.